The 5 T cell receptor beta chains in this list originate from one sample, sequenced in a study of blood T cells in healthy people across ages. Through a sample-barcoded 5' primer and a J-beta primer mix, a second PCR was run for roughly 6 to 12 cycles. In TCRdb, the 5' RACE reads were re-called with MiXCR into one record per CDR3 protein. The table shows roughly 1.5 million distinct CDR3 sequences, with about 45% occurring only once. Sequencing input: blood. The origin of the receptors is a young woman in good health.

The rearrangement uses TRBV6-2 or TRBV6-3 and TRBJ2-4; D is possibly TRBD1 (5 bases). The better agreement between TRBJ2-7 and the DNA end casts doubt on the J call. Germline loops: CDR1 MNHEY, CDR2 SVGEGT. The CDR3 totals 13 residues. The CDR3 DNA reads TGTGCCAGCAGTTACTTAGGGGTTTTCGAGCAGTACTTC. Translating it yields CASSYLGVFEQYF.

A few counts support this clonotype. The chain has TRBV20-1 and TRBJ2-3; 11 bases align to TRBD2. The trim removed 4 bases at V and 8 bases at J, leaving 8 bases unmatched. Germline V gene lookup returns CDR1 DFQATT and CDR2 SNEGSKA (reference sequence). This CDR3 spans 14 amino acids. The CDR3 here is CSANLAGGRGTQYF. The CDR3 DNA reads TGCAGTGCTAATCTAGCGGGAGGAAGGGGTACGCAGTATTTT.

The rearrangement joins TRBV12-3 or TRBV12-4 to TRBJ1-2; D ambiguous. V lost 3 bases and J 5 bases, leaving 10 bases between the germline ends. CDR3 length: 13 residues. In nucleotides, the CDR3 is TGTGCCAGCAGTTTTTCGACTGTTTATGGCTACACCTTC. Protein product: CASSFSTVYGYTF.

V gene TRBV6-1 combines with J gene TRBJ2-3; 9 nucleotides align to TRBD2. The CDR3 has 15 residues. Germline CDR1 MNHNS, CDR2 SASEGT. V shed 5 bases, J shed 6 bases, and the junction held 9 bases outside the gene matches. This CDR3 is CASSRSSGTTDTQYF. The CDR3, as DNA: TGTGCCAGCAGTCGATCTAGCGGGACGACCGATACGCAGTATTTT.

The chain recombines TRBV4-2 with TRBJ2-1; tentative D call: TRBD2 (5 bases). The CDR3 has 17 residues. The germline V gene encodes CDR1 LGHNA and CDR2 YNFKEQ. V was pared by 0 bases and J by 0 bases, with 12 bases between. CDR3 DNA: TGTGCCAGCAGCCAAGAGGGAGCGCTGAGCTCCTACAATGAGCAGTTCTTC. It is translated as CASSQEGALSSYNEQFF.